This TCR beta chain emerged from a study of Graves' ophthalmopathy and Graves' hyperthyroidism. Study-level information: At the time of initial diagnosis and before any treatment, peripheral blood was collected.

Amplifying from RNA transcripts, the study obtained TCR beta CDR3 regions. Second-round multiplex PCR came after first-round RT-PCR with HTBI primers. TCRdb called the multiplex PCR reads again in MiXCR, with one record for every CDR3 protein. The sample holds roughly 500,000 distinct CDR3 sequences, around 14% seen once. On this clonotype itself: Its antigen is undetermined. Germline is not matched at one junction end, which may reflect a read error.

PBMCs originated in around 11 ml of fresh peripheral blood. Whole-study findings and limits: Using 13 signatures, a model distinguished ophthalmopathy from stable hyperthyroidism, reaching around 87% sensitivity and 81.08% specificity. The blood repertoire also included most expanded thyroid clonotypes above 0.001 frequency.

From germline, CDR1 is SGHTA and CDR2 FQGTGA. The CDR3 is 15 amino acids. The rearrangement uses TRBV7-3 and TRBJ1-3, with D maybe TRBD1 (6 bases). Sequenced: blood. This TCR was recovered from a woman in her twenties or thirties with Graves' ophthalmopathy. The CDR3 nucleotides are TGTGCCGGCAGCTTAACAGGGCTGATTGGAAACACCATATATTTT. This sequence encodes CAGSLTGLIGNTIYF.